This T cell receptor (beta chain) was retrieved from a study of spatial heterogeneity in lung cancer. Background on the study: Consistently, beta-chain sequences turned up in larger numbers than alpha-chain sequences did. General study points: How many expanded intratumoral alpha and beta TCRs were present tracked the tumor mutation count, which was a count of nonsynonymous mutations.

This clonotype was seen ten or more times. No antigen is known for it. This beta chain lies outside the target of a library built for alpha chains; its clone size means little. TCRdb independently ran MiXCR on the 5' RACE reads; one entry per CDR3 protein. The sample shows 9,500 to 11,000 distinct CDR3 sequences, 4% to 6.5% of them seen only once. Trimming cost V 0 bases and J 1 base, with 16 bases left between them. The CDR3 is 17 amino acids. Time point indicated: sample taken at primary tumor resection. The donors, 72 patients with untreated early-stage non-small cell lung cancer, provided the samples.

The sequence was collected from a male donor with early-stage non-small cell lung cancer. The chain carries TRBV23-1 and TRBJ2-7, with D maybe TRBD1 (6 bases). TRBV23-1 belongs to the ORF category, with a function that is uncertain. The sample consisted of lung tumor tissue, taken at surgery. The CDR3 coding sequence is TGCGCCAGCAGTCAATCGGCTACGGACAGTGAATCCTACGAGCAGTACTTC. Its translation is CASSQSATDSESYEQYF.